This is a list of T cell receptor beta chains from one sample in a study of T cells in tuberculosis. Assay used: immunoSEQ multiplex PCR; TCRdb lists only in-frame clones, some missing. The sample shows tens of thousands of clones, 85% to 95% of them seen only once. Sequenced: PBMCs. The receptors stem from a donor aged 10-29 years with latent tuberculosis or without tuberculosis infection. Some clones in this sample may be carry-over from other donors' samples. The CDR3 runs from the conserved cysteine through the conserved F or W. D genes are given only for firm matches. Clone size, where shown, is once, few, many, or a class for clones that have expanded.

d_call | j_call | clone_size | v_call | cdr3_aa | cdr3_nt
TRBD1 | TRBJ1-1 | NA | TRBV28 | CASRGTGGTEAFF | TGTGCCAGCAGGGGGACAGGGGGCACTGAAGCTTTCTTT
NA | TRBJ1-2 | NA | TRBV21-1 | CASSTQGADNYGYTF | TGTGCCAGCAGCACCCAGGGGGCTGATAACTATGGCTACACCTTC
NA | TRBJ1-5 | few | TRBV27 | CASSTNRASQPQHF | TGTGCCAGCAGTACCAACAGGGCGTCCCAGCCCCAGCATTTT
NA | TRBJ2-1 | few | TRBV18 | CASSAFQGTGNNEQFF | TGTGCCAGCTCAGCATTTCAGGGAACCGGAAACAATGAGCAGTTCTTC
NA | TRBJ2-7 | NA | TRBV4-1 | CASSQDWSGYFYEQYF | TGCGCCAGCAGCCAAGACTGGAGCGGTTACTTCTACGAGCAGTACTTC
NA | TRBJ2-5 | NA | TRBV9 | CASSAPRYQETQYF | TGTGCCAGCAGCGCCCCCCGGTACCAAGAGACCCAGTACTTC
TRBD1 | TRBJ1-1 | NA | TRBV4-1 | CASSRQTGGTEAFF | TGCGCCAGCAGCCGCCAAACAGGGGGGACTGAAGCTTTCTTT
TRBD1 | TRBJ1-2 | NA | TRBV29-1 | CSVGVGGQARGYTF | TGCAGCGTTGGAGTCGGAGGACAGGCCCGGGGCTACACCTTC
TRBD1 | TRBJ2-1 | NA | TRBV10-1 | CASSEGDRVDEQFF | TGCGCCAGCAGTGAAGGGGACAGGGTGGATGAGCAGTTCTTC
TRBD2 | TRBJ2-7 | NA | TRBV14 | CASSRRGLADNIYEQYF | TGTGCCAGCAGCCGGCGTGGCCTAGCGGATAATATATACGAGCAGTACTTC
NA | TRBJ1-2 | once | TRBV14 | CASSRLFRGGYTF | TGTGCCAGCAGCCGCCTTTTCAGGGGCGGCTACACCTTC
TRBD1 | TRBJ1-2 | NA | TRBV5-4 | CASSWEGTGDGYTF | TGTGCCAGCAGCTGGGAGGGGACAGGGGATGGCTACACCTTC
NA | TRBJ2-3 | once | TRBV9 | CASSRFSGTSTDTQYF | TGTGCCAGTTCCCGATTTAGCGGCACTAGCACAGATACGCAGTATTTT
TRBD1 | TRBJ1-1 | NA | TRBV19 | CASSPGGGRDTEAFF | TGTGCCAGTAGTCCTGGAGGGGGCAGAGACACTGAAGCTTTCTTT
NA | TRBJ1-2 | NA | TRBV27 | CASSERGQTLGYTF | TGTGCCAGCTCAGAGCGGGGTCAGACCCTTGGCTACACCTTC
NA | TRBJ2-1 | NA | TRBV5-1 | CASSLAGSMNEQFF | TGCGCCAGCAGCTTGGCTGGCTCCATGAATGAGCAGTTCTTC
TRBD2 | TRBJ2-3 | NA | TRBV6-5 | CASSLSGVRTDTQYF | TGTGCCAGCAGTCTCAGCGGGGTCCGCACAGATACGCAGTATTTT
TRBD1 | TRBJ1-5 | NA | TRBV10-2 | CASSGRTGGVSNQPQHF | TGCGCCAGCAGTGGTAGGACAGGGGGCGTTAGCAATCAGCCCCAGCATTTT
TRBD1 | TRBJ1-1 | NA | TRBV19 | CASRDRAFGLAFF | TGTGCCAGCCGGGACAGGGCGTTTGGTTTGGCTTTCTTT
TRBD1 | TRBJ2-7 | NA | TRBV18 | CASSPKDRVFSYEQYF | TGTGCCAGCTCACCAAAGGACAGGGTCTTTTCCTACGAGCAGTACTTC
NA | TRBJ2-7 | NA | TRBV6-1 | CASSELSLPGAEQYF | TGTGCCAGCAGTGAACTTTCTTTGCCAGGGGCCGAGCAGTACTTC
TRBD2 | TRBJ2-4 | NA | TRBV5-8 | CATAGTSTKNIQYF | TGTGCCACCGCGGGGACTAGCACCAAAAACATTCAGTACTTC
NA | TRBJ2-7 | NA | TRBV10-2 | CASRETEINYEQYF | TGCGCCAGCAGGGAGACAGAAATAAACTACGAGCAGTACTTC
NA | TRBJ2-2 | few | TRBV6-1 | CASFRAAGELFF | TGTGCCAGCTTCAGAGCGGCCGGGGAGCTGTTTTTT